This TCR beta chain came from a study of blood T cells in healthy people across ages. The CDR3 extends over 14 amino acids. With 3 bases clipped from V and 5 bases from J, the junction kept 7 bases outside the gene matches. For the second PCR, which ran for 7 to 11 cycles, a sample-barcoded 5' primer and a J-beta primer mix were used. TCRdb re-called the 5' RACE reads with MiXCR, one entry per CDR3 protein. The repertoire includes 700,000 to 900,000 distinct CDR3 sequences, roughly 50% of them detected once, and approximately 40% sits in the top ten. The sample was blood. The TCR was taken from a man older than 75 in good health. The V gene is TRBV12-3 or TRBV12-4, the J gene TRBJ2-7; 7 positions match TRBD1. CDR3 loop: CASSFRQGFNEQYF. The CDR3 region has the DNA TGTGCCAGCAGTTTTCGACAGGGTTTCAACGAGCAGTACTTC.